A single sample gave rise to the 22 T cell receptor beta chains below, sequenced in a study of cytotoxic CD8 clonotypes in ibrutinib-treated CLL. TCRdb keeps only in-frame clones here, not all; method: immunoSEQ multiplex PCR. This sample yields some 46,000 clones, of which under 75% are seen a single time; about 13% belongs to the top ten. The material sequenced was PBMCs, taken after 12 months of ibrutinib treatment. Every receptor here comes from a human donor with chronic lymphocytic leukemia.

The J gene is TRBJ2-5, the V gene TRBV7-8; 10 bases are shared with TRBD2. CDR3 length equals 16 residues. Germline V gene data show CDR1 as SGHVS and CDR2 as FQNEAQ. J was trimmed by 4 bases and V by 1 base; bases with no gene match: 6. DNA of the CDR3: TGTGCCAGCAGCTTAGGGGCTAGCGGGGGACCAGAGACCCAGTACTTC. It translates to CASSLGASGGPETQYF.

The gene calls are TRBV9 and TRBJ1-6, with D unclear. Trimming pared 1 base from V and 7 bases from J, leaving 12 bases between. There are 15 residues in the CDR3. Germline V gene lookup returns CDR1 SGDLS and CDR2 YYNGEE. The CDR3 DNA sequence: TGTGCCAGCAGCGTATTAGGGCGGGGAAATTCACCCCTCCACTTT. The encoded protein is CASSVLGRGNSPLHF.

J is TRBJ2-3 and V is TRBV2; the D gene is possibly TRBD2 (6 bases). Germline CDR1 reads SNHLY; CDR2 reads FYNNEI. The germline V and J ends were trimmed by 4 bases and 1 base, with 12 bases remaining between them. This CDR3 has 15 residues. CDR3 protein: CASSAGVGRTDTQYF. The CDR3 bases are TGTGCCAGCAGTGCGGGGGTAGGCCGCACAGATACGCAGTATTTT.

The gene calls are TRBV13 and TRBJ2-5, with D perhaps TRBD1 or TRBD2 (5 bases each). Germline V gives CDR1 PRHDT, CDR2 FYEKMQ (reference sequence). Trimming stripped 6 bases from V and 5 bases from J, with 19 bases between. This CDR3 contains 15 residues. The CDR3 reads CASSLALPGRETQYF. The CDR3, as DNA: TGTGCCAGCAGTCTCGCCCTTCCGGGGCGGGAGACCCAGTACTTC.

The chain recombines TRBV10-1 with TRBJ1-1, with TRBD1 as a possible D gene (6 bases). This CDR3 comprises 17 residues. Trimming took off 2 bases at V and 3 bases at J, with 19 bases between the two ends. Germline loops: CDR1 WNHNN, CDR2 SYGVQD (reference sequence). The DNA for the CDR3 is TGCGCCAGCAGTGAGACCCGGGACACAATAAGTCACACTGAAGCTTTCTTT. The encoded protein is CASSETRDTISHTEAFF.

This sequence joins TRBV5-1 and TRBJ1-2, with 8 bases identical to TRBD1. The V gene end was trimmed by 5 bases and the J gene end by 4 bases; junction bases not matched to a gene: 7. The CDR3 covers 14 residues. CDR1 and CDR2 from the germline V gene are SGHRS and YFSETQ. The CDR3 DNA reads TGCGCCAGCAGGCCGGGACAGGAAACCTATGGCTACACCTTC. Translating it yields CASRPGQETYGYTF. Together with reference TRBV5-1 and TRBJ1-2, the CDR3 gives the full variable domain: KAGVTQTPRYLIKTRGQQVTLSCSPISGHRSVSWYQQTPGQGLQFLFEYFSETQRNKGNFPGRFSGRQFSNSRSEMNVSTLELGDSALYLCASRPGQETYGYTFGSGTRLTVV.

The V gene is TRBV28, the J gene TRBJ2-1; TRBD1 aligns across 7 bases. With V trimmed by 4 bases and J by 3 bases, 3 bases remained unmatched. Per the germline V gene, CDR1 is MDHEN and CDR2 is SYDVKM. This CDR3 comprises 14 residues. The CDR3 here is CASSSGTDYNEQFF. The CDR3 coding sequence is TGTGCCAGCAGTTCTGGGACAGACTACAATGAGCAGTTCTTC.

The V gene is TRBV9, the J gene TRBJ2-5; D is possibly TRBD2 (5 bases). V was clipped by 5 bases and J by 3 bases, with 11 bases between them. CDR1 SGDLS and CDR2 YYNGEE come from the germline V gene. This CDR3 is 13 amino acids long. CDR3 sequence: CASRGRGEETQYF. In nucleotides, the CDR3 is TGTGCCAGCAGGGGGAGAGGAGAAGAGACCCAGTACTTC.

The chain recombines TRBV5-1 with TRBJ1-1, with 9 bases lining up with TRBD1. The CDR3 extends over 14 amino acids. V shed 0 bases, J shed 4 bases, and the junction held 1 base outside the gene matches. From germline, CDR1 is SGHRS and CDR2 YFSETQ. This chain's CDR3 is CASSLVTGGTEAFF. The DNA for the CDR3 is TGCGCCAGCAGCTTGGTGACAGGGGGCACTGAAGCTTTCTTT.

CDR3 protein: CASSLMTGREKLFF. The DNA of the CDR3 is TGTGCCAGCAGCCTAATGACAGGGAGAGAAAAACTGTTTTTT. This rearrangement joins TRBV5-5 to TRBJ1-4, with 7 bases matching TRBD1. V shed 4 bases and J 8 bases; nucleotides not matched to a gene: 8. From germline, CDR1 is SGHKS and CDR2 YYEKEE (reference sequence). This CDR3 is 14 amino acids long.

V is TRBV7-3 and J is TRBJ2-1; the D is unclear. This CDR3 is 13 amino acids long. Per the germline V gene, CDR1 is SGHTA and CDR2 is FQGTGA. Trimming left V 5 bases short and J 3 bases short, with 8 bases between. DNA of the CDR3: TGTGCCAGCAGCATGACGATCTACAATGAGCAGTTCTTC. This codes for CASSMTIYNEQFF.

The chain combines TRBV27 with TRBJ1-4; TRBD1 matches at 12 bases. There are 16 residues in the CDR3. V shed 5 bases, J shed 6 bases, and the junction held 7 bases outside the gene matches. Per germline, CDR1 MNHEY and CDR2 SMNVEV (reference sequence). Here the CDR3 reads CASSPGTGGFYEKLFF. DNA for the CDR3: TGTGCCAGCAGTCCCGGGACAGGGGGCTTTTATGAAAAACTGTTTTTT.

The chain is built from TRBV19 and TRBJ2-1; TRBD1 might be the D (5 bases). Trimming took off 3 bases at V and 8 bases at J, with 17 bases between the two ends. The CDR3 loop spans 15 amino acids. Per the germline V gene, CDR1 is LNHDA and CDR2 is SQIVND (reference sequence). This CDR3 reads CASSIFWQGSDEQFF. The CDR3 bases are TGTGCCAGTAGTATTTTTTGGCAGGGTAGTGATGAGCAGTTCTTC.

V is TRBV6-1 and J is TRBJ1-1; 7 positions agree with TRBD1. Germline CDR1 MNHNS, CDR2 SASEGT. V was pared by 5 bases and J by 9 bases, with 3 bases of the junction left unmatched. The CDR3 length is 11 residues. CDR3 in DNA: TGTGCCAGCAGTAGGGACAGTAAAGCTTTCTTT. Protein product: CASSRDSKAFF.

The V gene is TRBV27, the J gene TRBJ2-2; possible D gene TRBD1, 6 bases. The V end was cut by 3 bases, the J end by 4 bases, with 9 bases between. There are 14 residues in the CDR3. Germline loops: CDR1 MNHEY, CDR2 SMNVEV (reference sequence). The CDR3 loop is CASSFLGATGELFF. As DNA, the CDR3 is TGTGCCAGCAGTTTTCTGGGGGCCACCGGGGAGCTGTTTTTT.

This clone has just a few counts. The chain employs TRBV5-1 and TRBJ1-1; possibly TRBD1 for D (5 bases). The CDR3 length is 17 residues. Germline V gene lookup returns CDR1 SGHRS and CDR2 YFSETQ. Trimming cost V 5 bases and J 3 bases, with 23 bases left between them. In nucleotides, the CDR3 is TGCGCCAGCAGTCTCCGCCGGGACCACCTTGGAGACACTGAAGCTTTCTTT. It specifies CASSLRRDHLGDTEAFF.

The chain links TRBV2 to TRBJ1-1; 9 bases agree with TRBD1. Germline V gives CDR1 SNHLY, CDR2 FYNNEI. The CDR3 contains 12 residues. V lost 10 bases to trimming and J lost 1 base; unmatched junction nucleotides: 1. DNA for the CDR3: TGTGCCACGGACAGGGGGAACACTGAAGCTTTCTTT. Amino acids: CATDRGNTEAFF.

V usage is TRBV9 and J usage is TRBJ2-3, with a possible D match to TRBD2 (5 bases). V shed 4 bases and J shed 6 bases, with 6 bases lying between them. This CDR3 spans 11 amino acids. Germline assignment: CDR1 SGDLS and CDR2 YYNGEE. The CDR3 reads CASSSGDTQYF. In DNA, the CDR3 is TGTGCCAGCAGCTCGGGGGATACGCAGTATTTT.

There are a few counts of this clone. The CDR3 loop is CANPPGGGFGETQYF. The CDR3 DNA sequence: TGCGCCAACCCCCCCGGGGGCGGTTTCGGAGAGACCCAGTACTTC. The chain carries TRBV23-1 and TRBJ2-5, with D tentatively TRBD1 or TRBD2 (6 bases each). TRBV23-1 is identified as an open reading frame with a role that is uncertain. The CDR3 runs 15 residues. V was clipped by 10 bases and J by 4 bases, with 22 bases between them.

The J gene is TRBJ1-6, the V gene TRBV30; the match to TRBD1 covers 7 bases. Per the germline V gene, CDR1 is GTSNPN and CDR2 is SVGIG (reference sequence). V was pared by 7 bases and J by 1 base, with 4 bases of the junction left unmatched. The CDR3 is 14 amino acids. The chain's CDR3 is CASKQGSYNSPLHF. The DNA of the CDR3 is TGTGCCTCCAAACAGGGGTCCTATAATTCACCCCTCCACTTT.

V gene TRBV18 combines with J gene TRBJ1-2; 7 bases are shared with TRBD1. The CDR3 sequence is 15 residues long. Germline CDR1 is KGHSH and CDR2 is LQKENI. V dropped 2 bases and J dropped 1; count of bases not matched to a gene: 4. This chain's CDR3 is CASSPGTELNYGYTF. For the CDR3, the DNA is TGTGCCAGCTCACCAGGGACAGAACTTAACTATGGCTACACCTTC.

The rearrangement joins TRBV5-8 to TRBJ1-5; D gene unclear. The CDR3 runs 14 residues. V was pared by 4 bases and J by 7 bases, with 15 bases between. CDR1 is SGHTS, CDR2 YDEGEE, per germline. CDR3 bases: TGTGCCAGCAGCGTGGGCCCGGCTGGGCAGCCCCAGCATTTT. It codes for CASSVGPAGQPQHF. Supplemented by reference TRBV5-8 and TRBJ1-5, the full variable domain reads EAGVTQSPTHLIKTRGQQATLRCSPISGHTSVYWYQQALGLGLQFLLWYDEGEERNRGNFPPRFSGRQFPNYSSELNVNALELEDSALYLCASSVGPAGQPQHFGDGTRLSIL.